This T cell receptor beta chain came from a study of cytomegalovirus exposure and HLA in healthy donors. Study-wide findings and caveats: TCR beta chains numbering more than 150 were designated cytomegalovirus-associated.

The V segment lost 4 bases and the J segment 5 bases; nucleotides outside the gene matches: 9. Germline CDR1 and CDR2: SGHRS and YFSETQ. The CDR3 has 14 amino acids. Nominally healthy donors were sampled, though unrecorded immune exposures were likely. The PCR was carried out with 60 Vbeta primers and 13 Jbeta primers. In the original processing: An analysis that came later counted 70 million to 100 million unique TCR beta chains, approximately 10 million shared. The repertoire was sequenced with immunoSEQ multiplex PCR; TCRdb's copy has only in-frame clones and lacks some. V and J calls and clone size are given by that table; D and trimming were obtained from the DNA. The sample contains about 260,000 clones, approximately 85% of which appear only once. Points on this clone: As yet, its antigen is unknown.

Sequenced: PBMCs. The V and J genes are TRBV5-1 and TRBJ2-7, with 7 bases identical to TRBD2. This TCR was recovered from a woman aged 35 to 49 in good health and CMV-seropositive. CDR3 region: CASSPVAGVNEQYF. CDR3 DNA: TGCGCCAGCAGCCCGGTTGCGGGAGTTAACGAGCAGTACTTC.